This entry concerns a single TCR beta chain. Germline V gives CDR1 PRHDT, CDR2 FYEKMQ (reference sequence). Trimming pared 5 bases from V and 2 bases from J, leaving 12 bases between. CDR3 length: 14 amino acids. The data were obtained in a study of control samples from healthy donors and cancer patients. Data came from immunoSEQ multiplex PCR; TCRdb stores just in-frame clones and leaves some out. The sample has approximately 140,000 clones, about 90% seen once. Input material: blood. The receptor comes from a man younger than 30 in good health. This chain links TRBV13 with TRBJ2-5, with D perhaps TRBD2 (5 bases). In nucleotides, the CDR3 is TGTGCCAGCAGCAGCATAGCGTGGCAAGAGACCCAGTACTTC. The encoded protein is CASSSIAWQETQYF. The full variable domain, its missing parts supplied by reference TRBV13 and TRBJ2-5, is AAGVIQSPRHLIKEKRETATLKCYPIPRHDTVYWYQQGPGQDPQFLISFYEKMQSDKGSIPDRFSAQQFSDYHSELNMSSLELGDSALYFCASSSIAWQETQYFGPGTRLLVL.